The 27 T cell receptor beta chains listed next were all sequenced from one sample in a study of response to subunit inactivated influenza vaccine. TCRdb re-derived calls from the RT-PCR reads in MiXCR, one entry per CDR3 protein. Seen here are approximately 520,000 distinct CDR3 sequences, around 25% observed once, and the top ten hold less than 2.5%. The sequenced sample was CD4+ T cells sorted from PBMCs, obtained roughly 5 days after vaccination. The receptors derive from a man over 45 who received an inactivated influenza vaccine.

In this sample, this clonotype turned up a few times. This chain uses TRBV10-3 with TRBJ2-1, with TRBD1 matching 12 bases. The CDR3 has 16 residues. Trimming took 3 bases from V and 7 from J; bases not matched to a gene: 7. Germline CDR1 reads ENHRY; CDR2 reads SYGVKD. CDR3 region: CAISEGDRGQGNEQFF. In nucleotides, the CDR3 is TGTGCCATCAGTGAAGGGGACAGGGGGCAGGGGAATGAGCAGTTCTTC.

The V call is TRBV5-1, the J call TRBJ2-2; no reliable D call. CDR1 SGHRS and CDR2 YFSETQ come from the germline V gene. The V end was cut by 2 bases, the J end by 0 bases, with 14 bases between. The CDR3 is 17 amino acids. DNA for the CDR3: TGCGCCAGCAGCTTTTTGGGCCTCCGAGCGAACACCGGGGAGCTGTTTTTT. Its translation: CASSFLGLRANTGELFF.

This clonotype was seen a handful of times. The chain couples TRBV6-1 to TRBJ2-1; D uncertain. The CDR3 is made up of 16 amino acids. The V end was cut by 6 bases, the J end by 3 bases, with 18 bases between. Looked up from germline, CDR1 is MNHNS and CDR2 is SASEGT. CDR3 sequence (DNA): TGTGCCAGCAGACCTCACCGGGCCCCTAGCTACAATGAGCAGTTCTTC. Translated: CASRPHRAPSYNEQFF.

This clonotype was observed a few times. The genes are TRBV6-5 and TRBJ1-1; D is perhaps TRBD1 (6 bases). V lost 6 bases and J lost 8, with 13 bases in between. The germline V gene encodes CDR1 MNHEY and CDR2 SVGAGI. This CDR3 has 12 residues. The chain's CDR3 is CASRSTGIEAFF. The CDR3, as DNA: TGTGCCAGCAGATCCACAGGGATCGAAGCTTTCTTT.

There are many counts of this clonotype. The chain employs TRBV9 and TRBJ2-1; 9 bases line up with TRBD2. CDR3 length: 16 amino acids. V dropped 7 bases and J dropped 7; count of bases not matched to a gene: 15. CDR1 and CDR2 (germline): SGDLS, YYNGEE. The CDR3 sequence: CASSYGAGGPWNEQFF. As DNA, the CDR3 is TGTGCCAGCTCATACGGGGCGGGGGGGCCCTGGAATGAGCAGTTCTTC.

This clonotype was recorded once. A single base separates this from a much larger clone, so it may be a read error. The chain uses TRBV3-1 and TRBJ2-3; D is possibly TRBD1 (5 bases). Germline V lookup: CDR1 LGHDT, CDR2 YNNKEL (reference sequence). V shed 0 bases and J shed 0 bases, with 10 bases lying between them. The CDR3 is made up of 16 amino acids. The CDR3 region is CASSQDWGGSTDTQYF. The CDR3 nucleotides are TGTGCCAGCAGCCAAGATTGGGGCGGTAGCACAGATACGCAGTATTTT.

This clonotype was detected a few times. The chain couples TRBV9 to TRBJ2-2; no firm D call. The CDR3 totals 14 residues. The germline gives CDR1 SGDLS, CDR2 YYNGEE. V was pared by 4 bases and J by 6 bases, with 13 bases between. CDR3 protein: CASSPRAASGELFF. The CDR3 DNA follows: TGTGCCAGCAGCCCCCGGGCGGCATCCGGGGAGCTGTTTTTT.

This clonotype has just a few counts. The chain joins TRBV5-1 to TRBJ1-2; TRBD1 is a possible D gene (5 bases). The CDR3 sequence is 14 residues long. CDR1 is SGHRS and CDR2 is YFSETQ in the germline V gene. Deletions cut 0 bases from V and 2 bases from J, with 8 bases between. The CDR3 reads CASSLGTRNYGYTF. In DNA, the CDR3 is TGCGCCAGCAGCTTGGGGACAAGGAACTATGGCTACACCTTC.

This clonotype was counted many times. The rearrangement uses TRBV5-1 and TRBJ2-7; 7 nucleotides match TRBD1. V lost 3 bases to trimming and J lost 3 bases; unmatched junction nucleotides: 12. The CDR3 loop spans 16 amino acids. Germline V lookup: CDR1 SGHRS, CDR2 YFSETQ. CDR3 amino acids: CASSYEGALRGYEQYF. CDR3 DNA: TGCGCCAGCAGCTATGAGGGGGCGTTGAGAGGCTACGAGCAGTACTTC.

V gene TRBV25-1 combines with J gene TRBJ2-1; 8 bases are shared with TRBD2. Trimming removed 1 base from V and 6 bases from J; junction bases left unmatched: 5. This CDR3 is 15 amino acids long. In germline, CDR1 is MGHDK, CDR2 SYGVNS. Here the CDR3 reads CASSEFVTSGNEQFF. In DNA, the CDR3 is TGTGCCAGCAGTGAATTCGTAACTAGCGGCAATGAGCAGTTCTTC.

V usage is TRBV11-2 and J usage is TRBJ2-1; D is perhaps TRBD1 (5 bases). V was pared by 1 base and J by 2 bases, with 15 bases between. Looked up from germline, CDR1 is SGHAT and CDR2 is FQNNGV. This CDR3 contains 17 residues. The CDR3 reads CASSLGWGRTTYNEQFF. CDR3 coding DNA: TGTGCCAGCAGCTTAGGATGGGGCAGGACCACCTACAATGAGCAGTTCTTC.

This rearrangement joins TRBV5-1 to TRBJ2-7, with 7 nucleotides matching TRBD2. The V gene's germline CDR1 is SGHRS and CDR2 YFSETQ. With 4 bases clipped from V and 1 base from J, the junction kept 8 bases outside the gene matches. This CDR3 has 15 amino acids. CDR3 in DNA: TGCGCCAGCAGCATACAAGCGGGGCGATCCTACGAGCAGTACTTC. Translating it yields CASSIQAGRSYEQYF.

This chain joins TRBV28 and TRBJ2-7; D is tentatively TRBD1 or TRBD2 (8 bases each). The CDR3 sequence is 16 residues long. The V gene lost 5 bases and the J gene lost 7 bases, with 24 bases spanning the gap. Germline-derived CDR1 and CDR2 are MDHEN and SYDVKM. The CDR3 sequence is CASSSSGTGNVLEQYF. In nucleotides, the CDR3 is TGTGCCAGCAGTAGTAGCGGGACAGGCAACGTTCTGGAGCAGTACTTC.

This clonotype appeared many times. This sequence joins TRBV29-1 and TRBJ1-1; TRBD1 might be the D (6 bases). In germline, CDR1 is SQVTM, CDR2 ANQGSEA. This CDR3 is built from 10 residues. Trimming stripped 3 bases from V and 10 bases from J, with 9 bases between. In DNA, the CDR3 is TGCAGCGTTGATCAGGGGACAGCTTTCTTT. It translates to CSVDQGTAFF.

This clonotype has more than one count but fewer than ten. The V gene is TRBV7-2, the J gene TRBJ2-4; the D gene could be TRBD1 or TRBD2 (6 bases each). The germline gives CDR1 SGHTA, CDR2 FQGNSA. The V gene lost 5 bases and the J gene lost 0 bases, with 14 bases spanning the gap. The CDR3 runs to 16 residues. The CDR3 DNA is TGTGCCAGCAGCCCCCGGGGGCCACTAGCCAAAAACATTCAGTACTTC. Amino acid sequence: CASSPRGPLAKNIQYF. The entire variable domain, with the rest obtained from reference TRBV7-2 and TRBJ2-4, is as follows: GAGVSQSPSNKVTEKGKDVELRCDPISGHTALYWYRQSLGQGLEFLIYFQGNSAPDKSGLPSDRFSAERTGGSVSTLTIQRTQQEDSAVYLCASSPRGPLAKNIQYFGAGTRLSVL.

This chain connects TRBV12-3 or TRBV12-4 to TRBJ1-5, with TRBD1 matching over 8 bases. This CDR3 comprises 14 residues. Trimming removed 6 bases from V and 10 bases from J; junction bases left unmatched: 11. CDR3 coding DNA: TGTGCCAGCAGGTCGACAGGGGACCCTGGTCCCCAGCATTTT. Translation gives CASRSTGDPGPQHF.

For this clonotype: Germline and junction disagree at one end, which may indicate a read error. This sequence joins TRBV7-8 and TRBJ2-1; 8 positions match TRBD2. The CDR3 has 15 residues. The germline V gene has CDR1 SGHVS and CDR2 FQNEAQ. CDR3 region: CASSLAGTSYNEQFF. The CDR3 bases are TGTGCCAGCAGCCTAGCCGGGACTAGCTACAATGAGCAGTTCTTC.

This clonotype has more than one count but fewer than ten. The V call is TRBV24-1, the J call TRBJ2-3; a possible D gene is TRBD1 (5 bases). V gave up 4 bases and J gave up 4 bases, with 14 bases separating them. Germline CDR1 is KGHDR and CDR2 is SFDVKD. The CDR3 has 15 amino acids. The CDR3: CATSDPKDSADTQYF. CDR3 nucleotides: TGTGCCACCAGTGACCCGAAAGACAGTGCAGATACGCAGTATTTT.

The chain combines TRBV12-3 or TRBV12-4 with TRBJ2-1; 14 bases are a match to TRBD2. J lost 9 bases, V lost 0 bases, and 4 bases had no gene match. The CDR3 loop spans 16 amino acids. CDR3 DNA sequence: TGTGCCAGCAGTTTAGCGGGACTAGCGGGGGCGGGTGAGCAGTTCTTC. Protein: CASSLAGLAGAGEQFF.

The chain links TRBV3-1 to TRBJ2-1; 13 bases align to TRBD2. Germline CDR1 is LGHDT and CDR2 is YNNKEL (reference sequence). J was trimmed by 9 bases and V by 2 bases; bases with no gene match: 7. This CDR3 region has 16 residues. The CDR3 loop reads CASSQTSGRALGEQFF. The CDR3 nucleotides read TGTGCCAGCAGCCAAACTAGCGGGAGGGCCTTAGGTGAGCAGTTCTTC.

The chain combines TRBV6-2 or TRBV6-3 with TRBJ1-5; 7 bases agree with TRBD1. The CDR3 runs 15 residues. Germline values: CDR1 MNHEY, CDR2 SVGEGT. J gave up 6 bases and V 6 bases, and 11 bases lay outside the gene matches. The CDR3: CASRAKGARSQPQHF. The CDR3 bases are TGTGCCAGCAGAGCAAAGGGGGCACGATCTCAGCCCCAGCATTTT.

This clonotype was found a few times. This chain connects TRBV25-1 to TRBJ2-7; D is unclear. This CDR3 spans 14 amino acids. The V end lost 1 base, the J end lost 0 bases, and 7 bases lay between the germline ends. Germline lookup yields CDR1 MGHDK and CDR2 SYGVNS. The CDR3 protein is CASSESGRSYEQYF. The CDR3 bases are TGTGCCAGCAGTGAATCCGGCCGCTCCTACGAGCAGTACTTC.

V usage is TRBV4-2 and J usage is TRBJ2-3, with a weak D call TRBD2 (6 bases). The CDR3 consists of 16 residues. CDR1 is LGHNA and CDR2 is YNFKEQ in the germline V gene. V lost 0 bases and J 10 bases, leaving 20 bases between the germline ends. Written as DNA, the CDR3 is TGTGCCAGCAGCCAAGATTTTGCTGGGACTCCCTATTCGCAGTATTTT. It is translated as CASSQDFAGTPYSQYF.

The chain has TRBV6-2 or TRBV6-3 and TRBJ2-1; D may be TRBD1 or TRBD2 (5 bases each). V gave up 6 bases and J gave up 8 bases, with 14 bases separating them. Germline V gene sequence: CDR1 MNHEY, CDR2 SVGEGT. This CDR3 comprises 13 residues. Here the CDR3 reads CASRGDPGYEQFF. In nucleotides, the CDR3 is TGTGCCAGCAGGGGGGACCCTGGCTATGAGCAGTTCTTC.

The rearrangement links TRBV6-1 to TRBJ2-1, with a possible D match to TRBD1 (7 bases). V was trimmed by 6 bases and J by 3 bases, leaving 24 bases between them. The CDR3 loop spans 18 amino acids. CDR1 and CDR2 (germline): MNHNS, SASEGT. CDR3 in amino acids: CASSSFPTRQGFYNEQFF. CDR3 nucleotide sequence: TGTGCCAGCAGCTCCTTCCCGACTAGACAGGGATTCTACAATGAGCAGTTCTTC.

This clonotype came up a few times. The chain combines TRBV12-3 or TRBV12-4 with TRBJ2-1; TRBD1 matches 12 bases. The CDR3 covers 16 residues. J lost 4 bases, V lost 6 bases, and 7 bases had no gene match. CDR3 sequence (DNA): TGTGCCAGCAGAAGGGGACAGGGGGCTAATTACAATGAGCAGTTCTTC. Translated, it gives CASRRGQGANYNEQFF.

The V gene is TRBV4-3, the J gene TRBJ2-7, with 7 positions matching TRBD1. The length of the CDR3 is 15 residues. Unmatched junction bases numbered 5, after V lost 1 base and J lost 2 bases. Germline V gives CDR1 LGHNA, CDR2 YSLEER. Written as DNA, the CDR3 is TGCGCCAGCAGCCAAGGTCCAGGGGGAACCTACGAGCAGTACTTC. This codes for CASSQGPGGTYEQYF.